The clone carrying this T cell receptor beta chain was seen at least ten times. The V and J ends lost 2 bases and 1 base respectively, with 5 bases between them. The CDR3 extends over 13 amino acids. The V gene's germline CDR1 is MGHDK and CDR2 SYGVNS. Graves' hyperthyroidism was deemed stable absent ophthalmopathy progression within 18 months. Amplification of TCR beta CDR3 regions was performed using RNA transcripts as template. Researchers ran a first-round RT-PCR on the TCR CDR3 using the HTBI primer set. MiXCR, run by TCRdb on the multiplex PCR reads, gives a single entry per CDR3 protein. Of under 700,000 distinct CDR3 sequences listed, around 42% are singletons. This sample was taken from a study of T cells in Graves' hyperthyroidism and ophthalmopathy.

The rearrangement uses TRBV25-1 and TRBJ1-2; D is unresolved. Input material: peripheral blood or thyroid tissue (not recorded which). The TCR originated in a woman under 30 with Graves' hyperthyroidism. CDR3 DNA sequence: TGTGCCAGCAGTGAAGCCGGTAACTATGGCTACACCTTC. Protein sequence: CASSEAGNYGYTF.